Following are 29 T cell receptor beta chains from one sample sequenced in a study of blood T cell repertoires in COVID-19. Repertoires were generated with immunoSEQ multiplex PCR, while TCRdb's copy carries only in-frame clones and drops some. Of fewer than 300,000 clones detected, approximately 81% appear once; the ten largest clones hold roughly 3.1%. The sample taken for sequencing was peripheral blood. All receptors come from a woman in her late teens or twenties with acute or convalescent COVID-19.

The rearrangement joins TRBV2 to TRBJ1-3; possibly TRBD1 for D (5 bases). The CDR3 extends over 17 amino acids. Trimming shortened V by 4 bases and J by 1 base, and 17 bases separated the two germline ends. CDR1 and CDR2 from the germline V gene are SNHLY and FYNNEI. CDR3 protein: CASSGGRVVASGNTIYF. DNA of the CDR3: TGTGCCAGCAGTGGGGGCAGGGTGGTAGCTTCTGGAAACACCATATATTTT.

This clone was counted only a few times. The V and J genes are TRBV24-1 and TRBJ2-5; D is perhaps TRBD1 (5 bases). The CDR3 is made up of 15 amino acids. V lost 4 bases to trimming and J lost 2 bases, with 13 bases between them. CDR1 is KGHDR, CDR2 SFDVKD, per germline. CDR3: CATSETARPQETQYF. In nucleotides, the CDR3 is TGTGCCACCAGTGAGACAGCAAGACCACAAGAGACCCAGTACTTC.

This chain uses TRBV29-1 with TRBJ1-2, with TRBD1 identical over 8 bases. This CDR3 region has 11 residues. Germline V gene lookup returns CDR1 SQVTM and CDR2 ANQGSEA. The CDR3 reads CGLGQASGYTF. CDR3 nucleotide sequence: TGCGGTTTGGGACAGGCGTCGGGCTACACCTTC.

The chain recombines TRBV19 with TRBJ1-2; D gene unclear. V lost 1 base, J lost 4 bases, and 7 bases lay in between. CDR1 and CDR2 (germline): LNHDA, SQIVND (reference sequence). The CDR3 length is 13 residues. The CDR3 coding sequence is TGTGCCAGTAGTATAGGCCAGGTCTATGGCTACACCTTC. Translation: CASSIGQVYGYTF. The variable domain in full, completed from reference TRBV19 and TRBJ1-2, reads DGGITQSPKYLFRKEGQNVTLSCEQNLNHDAMYWYRQDPGQGLRLIYYSQIVNDFQKGDIAEGYSVSREKKESFPLTVTSAQKNPTAFYLCASSIGQVYGYTFGSGTRLTVV.

The chain joins TRBV5-4 to TRBJ1-2, with 9 bases identical to TRBD1. The CDR3 consists of 14 residues. Germline V gene data show CDR1 as SGHNT and CDR2 as YYREEE (reference sequence). Trimming cost V 4 bases and J 5 bases; bases outside gene matches: 6. The CDR3 sequence: CASSRGQGTYGYTF. CDR3 bases: TGTGCCAGCAGCCGCGGACAGGGGACTTATGGCTACACCTTC.

This clone came up once. V gene TRBV24-1 combines with J gene TRBJ2-1; TRBD1 matches at 8 bases. Germline loops: CDR1 KGHDR, CDR2 SFDVKD. V was clipped by 3 bases and J by 6 bases; unmatched bases: 6. The CDR3 has 15 residues. DNA of the CDR3: TGTGCCACCAGTGATACCGGACAGGGTGGCAATGAGCAGTTCTTC. Translating it yields CATSDTGQGGNEQFF.

The V call is TRBV12-3 or TRBV12-4, the J call TRBJ1-2; 10 bases are a match to TRBD1. The V segment lost 7 bases and the J segment 8 bases; nucleotides outside the gene matches: 7. The CDR3 consists of 13 residues. The CDR3 bases are TGTGCCAGCACTCGGGACAGGGGATCCGGCTACACCTTC. Translated, it gives CASTRDRGSGYTF.

The chain carries TRBV7-2 and TRBJ1-1, with a weak D call TRBD1 (6 bases). V lost 1 base and J lost 6, with 12 bases in between. Germline values: CDR1 SGHTA, CDR2 FQGNSA. The CDR3 runs 14 residues. The CDR3 spells CASSLVFEGAEAFF. As DNA, the CDR3 is TGTGCCAGCAGCTTAGTCTTTGAGGGGGCTGAAGCTTTCTTT.

The J gene is TRBJ1-1, the V gene TRBV28; 9 nucleotides line up with TRBD1. Germline CDR1 MDHEN, CDR2 SYDVKM. The trim removed 5 bases at V and 0 bases at J, leaving 25 bases unmatched. The CDR3 has 22 residues. In DNA form, the CDR3 reads TGTGCCAGCAGTCCCCCCAAACTCCGGTTCTCCCTACAGGGGGCTATGAACACTGAAGCTTTCTTT. Translated: CASSPPKLRFSLQGAMNTEAFF.

The chain has TRBV10-3 and TRBJ2-3, with D perhaps TRBD2 (6 bases). V was pared by 6 bases and J by 0 bases, with 10 bases between. There are 14 residues in the CDR3. Germline V gives CDR1 ENHRY, CDR2 SYGVKD. In DNA form, the CDR3 reads TGTGCCATCAGGGCCAGCGGGAGCACAGATACGCAGTATTTT. It yields the protein CAIRASGSTDTQYF.

The J gene is TRBJ2-5, the V gene TRBV5-1; 10 positions match TRBD2. From germline, CDR1 is SGHRS and CDR2 YFSETQ. This CDR3 is built from 13 residues. V was clipped by 4 bases and J by 5 bases; unmatched bases: 2. The CDR3 loop reads CASSPGLAETQYF. The CDR3 nucleotides read TGCGCCAGCAGCCCGGGACTAGCGGAGACCCAGTACTTC.

The J gene is TRBJ1-4, the V gene TRBV27; TRBD1 might be the D (6 bases). The CDR3 is 14 amino acids. V dropped 2 bases and J dropped 4 bases, with 8 bases sitting between them. The germline gives CDR1 MNHEY, CDR2 SMNVEV (reference sequence). The CDR3 reads CASSLRGFNEKLFF. The CDR3 nucleotides are TGTGCCAGCAGTTTAAGGGGGTTTAATGAAAAACTGTTTTTT.

This rearrangement joins TRBV18 to TRBJ1-2, with a possible D match to TRBD1 (6 bases). V was shortened by 6 bases and J by 4 bases, with 15 bases between the two germline ends. CDR1 KGHSH and CDR2 LQKENI come from the germline V gene. The CDR3 runs to 14 residues. CDR3 DNA sequence: TGTGCCAGCTCTCCGTCGGACAGCTTCTATGGCTACACCTTC. It translates to CASSPSDSFYGYTF.

The genes are TRBV2 and TRBJ2-1; 9 nucleotides align to TRBD2. CDR3 length equals 16 residues. Losses at the gene ends were 3 bases for V and 3 bases for J; bases not matched to a gene: 6. Germline V gene data show CDR1 as SNHLY and CDR2 as FYNNEI. The CDR3 sequence: CASSEGLAGFYNEQFF. The CDR3 DNA reads as TGTGCCAGCAGTGAGGGGCTAGCGGGATTCTACAATGAGCAGTTCTTC.

This clone was seen just once. This chain connects TRBV5-1 to TRBJ1-1; perhaps TRBD1 as D (5 bases). V lost 0 bases to trimming and J lost 6 bases, with 12 bases between them. Germline CDR1 and CDR2: SGHRS and YFSETQ. The CDR3 covers 14 residues. In DNA, the CDR3 is TGCGCCAGCAGCTTGGGCCCGACAGTCCCTGAAGCTTTCTTT. It translates to CASSLGPTVPEAFF.

This chain connects TRBV7-9 to TRBJ2-3, with D uncertain. V was trimmed by 2 bases and J by 3 bases, leaving 15 bases between them. The germline V gene has CDR1 SEHNR and CDR2 FQNEAQ (reference sequence). CDR3 size: 16 residues. CDR3 sequence: CASSLWSLTGTDTQYF. In DNA, the CDR3 is TGTGCCAGCAGCTTATGGTCCTTGACCGGGACAGATACGCAGTATTTT.

This chain connects TRBV4-3 to TRBJ2-7; 7 bases map to TRBD2. The CDR3 is made up of 15 amino acids. The V gene end was trimmed by 2 bases and the J gene end by 2 bases; junction bases not matched to a gene: 6. CDR1 is LGHNA and CDR2 is YSLEER in the germline V gene. CDR3 in amino acids: CASSQRAGRAYEQYF. CDR3 nucleotide sequence: TGCGCCAGCAGCCAAAGAGCAGGGAGGGCCTACGAGCAGTACTTC.

The CDR3 sequence: CASSSVSDEKLFF. The CDR3 nucleotides read TGTGCCAGCAGTTCTGTGAGCGATGAAAAACTGTTTTTT. The rearrangement joins TRBV6-2 or TRBV6-3 to TRBJ1-4; D is uncertain. Germline V gene sequence: CDR1 MNHEY, CDR2 SVGEGT. The V gene lost 4 bases and the J gene lost 6 bases, with 9 bases spanning the gap. The CDR3 is made up of 13 amino acids.

The V call is TRBV4-3, the J call TRBJ1-2; 8 nucleotides align to TRBD1. The trim removed 2 bases at V and 7 bases at J, leaving 9 bases unmatched. The V gene's germline CDR1 is LGHNA and CDR2 YSLEER. The CDR3 totals 15 residues. This CDR3 is CASSQPGQAVSGYTF. The CDR3, as DNA: TGCGCCAGCAGCCAACCGGGACAGGCTGTTTCTGGCTACACCTTC.

The chain has TRBV6-1 and TRBJ2-7, with TRBD1 identical over 9 bases. CDR1 MNHNS and CDR2 SASEGT come from the germline V gene. CDR3 size: 16 residues. After removal of 3 bases from V and 3 bases from J, the junction contained 9 bases not matched to a gene. The CDR3 reads CASSDWTGDVRYEQYF. The CDR3 nucleotides read TGTGCCAGCAGTGATTGGACAGGGGACGTCCGCTACGAGCAGTACTTC.

The V gene is TRBV19, the J gene TRBJ1-2; D ambiguous. Germline values: CDR1 LNHDA, CDR2 SQIVND (reference sequence). The V gene lost 9 bases and the J gene lost 5 bases, with 10 bases spanning the gap. The CDR3 consists of 11 residues. CDR3 in DNA: TGTGCCAGCCAAACGGGGTATGGCTACACCTTC. As protein: CASQTGYGYTF.

V usage is TRBV12-5 and J usage is TRBJ1-6, with a possible D match to TRBD1 (5 bases). Germline CDR1 and CDR2: LGHNT and FRNRAP. Trimming took off 2 bases at V and 7 bases at J, with 9 bases between the two ends. The CDR3 covers 14 residues. The chain's CDR3 is CASGLWQGNSPLHF. In DNA form, the CDR3 reads TGTGCTAGTGGTTTGTGGCAGGGAAATTCACCCCTCCACTTT.

This clone has more than one count but fewer than ten. CDR3 DNA: TGTGCCAGCAGTGCGCCGGGACAGGGGTTCGTGGGCAATCAGCCCCAGCATTTT. It is translated as CASSAPGQGFVGNQPQHF. The chain recombines TRBV6-2 or TRBV6-3 with TRBJ1-5, with TRBD1 matching over 10 bases. The V gene's germline CDR1 is MNHEY and CDR2 SVGEGT. This CDR3 is 18 amino acids long. V lost 5 bases, J lost 2 bases, and 12 bases stayed unmatched.

The J gene is TRBJ2-1, the V gene TRBV7-6, with TRBD2 identical over 10 bases. The V and J ends lost 5 bases and 10 bases, in that order; junction bases with no gene match: 14. Germline CDR1 reads SGHVS; CDR2 reads FNYEAQ. CDR3 length: 16 amino acids. The CDR3, as DNA: TGTGCCAGCAGCCCCGAACTAGCGGGGCTTTTTGGGGAGCAGTTCTTC. The encoded protein is CASSPELAGLFGEQFF.

The chain recombines TRBV28 with TRBJ1-2; D gene ambiguous. This CDR3 has 18 amino acids. V was shortened by 3 bases and J by 3 bases, with 23 bases between the two germline ends. Germline values: CDR1 MDHEN, CDR2 SYDVKM. CDR3 nucleotide sequence: TGTGCCAGCAGTTTGGGCTGGGTCTACGGTGTTAGAGACTATGGCTACACCTTC. Protein: CASSLGWVYGVRDYGYTF.

The chain combines TRBV9 with TRBJ2-4; 12 bases fit TRBD2. The V gene end was trimmed by 4 bases and the J gene end by 6 bases; junction bases not matched to a gene: 8. The CDR3 loop spans 16 amino acids. Germline values: CDR1 SGDLS, CDR2 YYNGEE. CDR3: CASSRRLAGERNIQYF. The CDR3 DNA sequence: TGTGCCAGCAGCCGACGACTAGCGGGAGAGAGAAACATTCAGTACTTC.

The chain has TRBV7-3 and TRBJ2-1; weak D call: TRBD2 (5 bases). Trimming shortened V by 5 bases and J by 0 bases, and 14 bases separated the two germline ends. The germline V gene encodes CDR1 SGHTA and CDR2 FQGTGA. CDR3 length equals 16 residues. The CDR3 loop is CASSQRGGFSYNEQFF. CDR3 in DNA: TGTGCCAGCAGCCAAAGAGGCGGGTTCTCCTACAATGAGCAGTTCTTC. The full variable domain, completed using reference TRBV7-3 and TRBJ2-1, is GAGVSQTPSNKVTEKGKYVELRCDPISGHTALYWYRQSLGQGPEFLIYFQGTGAADDSGLPNDRFFAVRPEGSVSTLKIQRTERGDSAVYLCASSQRGGFSYNEQFFGPGTRLTVL.

V is TRBV6-2 or TRBV6-3 and J is TRBJ1-1, with 7 bases identical to TRBD1. The germline gives CDR1 MNHEY, CDR2 SVGEGT. The ends lost 6 bases at V and 1 base at J; junction bases unmatched: 5. The length of the CDR3 is 14 residues. CDR3 bases: TGTGCCAGCAGCCCCCGACAGGGGAACACTGAAGCTTTCTTT. Translating gives CASSPRQGNTEAFF.

This chain connects TRBV30 to TRBJ1-1, with 7 bases fitting TRBD1. The V gene end was trimmed by 2 bases and the J gene end by 4 bases; junction bases not matched to a gene: 1. Germline values: CDR1 GTSNPN, CDR2 SVGIG (reference sequence). There are 12 residues in the CDR3. DNA of the CDR3: TGTGCCTGGAGTCAGGGGGTCACTGAAGCTTTCTTT. Amino acid sequence: CAWSQGVTEAFF.